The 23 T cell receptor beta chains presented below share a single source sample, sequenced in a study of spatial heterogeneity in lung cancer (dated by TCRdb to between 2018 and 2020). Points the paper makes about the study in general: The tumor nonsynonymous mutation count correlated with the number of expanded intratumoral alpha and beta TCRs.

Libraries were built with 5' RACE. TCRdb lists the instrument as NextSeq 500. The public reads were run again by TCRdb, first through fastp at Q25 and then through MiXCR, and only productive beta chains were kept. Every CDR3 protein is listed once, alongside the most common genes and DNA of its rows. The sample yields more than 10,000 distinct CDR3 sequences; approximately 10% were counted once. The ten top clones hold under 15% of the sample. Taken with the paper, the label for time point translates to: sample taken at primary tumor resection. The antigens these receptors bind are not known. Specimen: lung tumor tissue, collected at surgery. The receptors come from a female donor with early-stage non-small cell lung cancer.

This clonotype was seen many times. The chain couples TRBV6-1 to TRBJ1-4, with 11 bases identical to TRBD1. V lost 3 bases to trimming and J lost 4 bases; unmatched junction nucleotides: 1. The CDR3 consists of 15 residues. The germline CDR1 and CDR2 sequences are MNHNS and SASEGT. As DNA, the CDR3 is TGTGCCAGCAGTGAGGGACAGGGGGGTAATGAAAAACTGTTTTTT. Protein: CASSEGQGGNEKLFF.

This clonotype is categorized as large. This CDR3 is CASSLEVPGGGTDTQYF. CDR3 sequence (DNA): TGCGCCAGCAGCTTGGAGGTGCCGGGAGGAGGGACAGATACGCAGTATTTT. The genes are TRBV5-1 and TRBJ2-3, with 7 nucleotides matching TRBD2. V shed 0 bases, J shed 3 bases, and the junction held 10 bases outside the gene matches. This CDR3 is built from 17 residues. Per the germline V gene, CDR1 is SGHRS and CDR2 is YFSETQ.

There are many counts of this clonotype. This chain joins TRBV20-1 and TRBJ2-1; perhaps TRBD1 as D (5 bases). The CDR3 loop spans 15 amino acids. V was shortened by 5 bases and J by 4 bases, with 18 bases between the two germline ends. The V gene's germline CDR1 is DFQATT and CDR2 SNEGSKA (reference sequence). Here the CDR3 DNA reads TGCAGTGCTCCAGGAAAACAGGCAGTTTACAATGAGCAGTTCTTC. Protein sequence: CSAPGKQAVYNEQFF.

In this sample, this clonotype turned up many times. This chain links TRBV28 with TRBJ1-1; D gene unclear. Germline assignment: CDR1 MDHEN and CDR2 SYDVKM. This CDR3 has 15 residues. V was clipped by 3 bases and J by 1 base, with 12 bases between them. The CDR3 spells CASSFSIYGNTEAFF. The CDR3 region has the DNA TGTGCCAGCAGTTTTAGTATCTATGGGAACACTGAAGCTTTCTTT.

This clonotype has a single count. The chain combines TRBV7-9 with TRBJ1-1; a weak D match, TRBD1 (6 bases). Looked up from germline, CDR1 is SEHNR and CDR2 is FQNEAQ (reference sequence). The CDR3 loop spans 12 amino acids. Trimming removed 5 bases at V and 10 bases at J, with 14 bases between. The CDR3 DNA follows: TGTGCCAGCAGCCCCGCTGGCAGGGGAGCTTTCTTT. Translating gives CASSPAGRGAFF.

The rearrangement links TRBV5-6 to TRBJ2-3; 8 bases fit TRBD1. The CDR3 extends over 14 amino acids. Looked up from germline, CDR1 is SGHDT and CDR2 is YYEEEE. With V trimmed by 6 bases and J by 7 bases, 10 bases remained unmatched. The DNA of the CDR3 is TGTGCCAGCACCCAGGACAGGGTTGTGTATACGCAGTATTTT. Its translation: CASTQDRVVYTQYF.

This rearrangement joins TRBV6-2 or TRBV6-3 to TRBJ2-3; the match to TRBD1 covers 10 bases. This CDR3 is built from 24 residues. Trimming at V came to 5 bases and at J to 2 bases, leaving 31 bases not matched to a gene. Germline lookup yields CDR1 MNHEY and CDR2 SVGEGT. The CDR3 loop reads CASSNDRQGARFGRPMTTTDTQYF. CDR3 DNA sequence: TGTGCCAGCAGTAACGATCGACAGGGGGCGAGATTTGGTCGACCCATGACTACCACAGATACGCAGTATTTT.

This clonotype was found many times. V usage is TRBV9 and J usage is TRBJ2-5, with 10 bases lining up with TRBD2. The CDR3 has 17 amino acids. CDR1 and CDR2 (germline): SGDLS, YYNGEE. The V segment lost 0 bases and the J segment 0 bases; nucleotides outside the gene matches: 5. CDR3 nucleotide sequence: TGTGCCAGCAGCGTAGCTTCGGGACTAGCGAACCAAGAGACCCAGTACTTC. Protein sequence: CASSVASGLANQETQYF.

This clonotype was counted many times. The CDR3 coding sequence is TGTGCCAGTAGTATTTCGGGCGGGAGTGTGACCGGGGAGCTGTTTTTT. Amino acids: CASSISGGSVTGELFF. J is TRBJ2-2 and V is TRBV19, with 7 bases that match TRBD2. Per germline, CDR1 LNHDA and CDR2 SQIVND (reference sequence). Unmatched junction bases numbered 9, after V lost 3 bases and J lost 5 bases. The CDR3 runs to 16 residues.

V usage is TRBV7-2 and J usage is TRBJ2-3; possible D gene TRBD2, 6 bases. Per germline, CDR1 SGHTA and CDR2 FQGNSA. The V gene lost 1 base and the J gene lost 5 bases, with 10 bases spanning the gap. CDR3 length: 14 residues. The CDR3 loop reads CASSLGGGGDTQYF. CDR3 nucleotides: TGTGCCAGCAGCTTAGGGGGAGGTGGAGATACGCAGTATTTT.

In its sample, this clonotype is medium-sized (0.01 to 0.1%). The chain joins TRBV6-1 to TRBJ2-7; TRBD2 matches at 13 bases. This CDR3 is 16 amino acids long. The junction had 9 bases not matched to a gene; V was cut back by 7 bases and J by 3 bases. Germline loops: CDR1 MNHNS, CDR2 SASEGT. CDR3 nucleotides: TGTGCCAGCACCAGGACTAGCGGGAGTATAGGCTACGAGCAGTACTTC. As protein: CASTRTSGSIGYEQYF.

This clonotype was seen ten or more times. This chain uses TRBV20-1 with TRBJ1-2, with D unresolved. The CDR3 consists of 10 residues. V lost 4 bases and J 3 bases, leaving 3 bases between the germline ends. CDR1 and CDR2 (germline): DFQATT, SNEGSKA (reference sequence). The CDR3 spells CSAMDYGYTF. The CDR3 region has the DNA TGCAGTGCTATGGACTATGGCTACACCTTC.

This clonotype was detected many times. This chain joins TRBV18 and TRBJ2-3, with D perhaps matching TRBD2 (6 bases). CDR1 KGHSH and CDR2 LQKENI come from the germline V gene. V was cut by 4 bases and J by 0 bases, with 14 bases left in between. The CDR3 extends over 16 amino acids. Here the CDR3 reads CASSLRASASTDTQYF. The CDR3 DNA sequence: TGTGCCAGCTCACTACGGGCTAGCGCTAGCACAGATACGCAGTATTTT.

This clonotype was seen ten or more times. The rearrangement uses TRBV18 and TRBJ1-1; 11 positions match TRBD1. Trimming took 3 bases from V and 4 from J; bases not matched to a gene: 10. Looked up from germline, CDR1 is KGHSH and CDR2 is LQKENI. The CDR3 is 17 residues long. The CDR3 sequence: CASSPRQGQGAITEAFF. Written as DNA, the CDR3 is TGTGCCAGCTCACCTAGACAAGGACAGGGGGCGATCACTGAAGCTTTCTTT.

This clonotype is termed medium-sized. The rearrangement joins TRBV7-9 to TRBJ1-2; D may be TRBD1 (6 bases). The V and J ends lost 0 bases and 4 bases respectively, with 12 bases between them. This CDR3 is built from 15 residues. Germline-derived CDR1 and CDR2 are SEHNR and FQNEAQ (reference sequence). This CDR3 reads CASSLARQGSYGYTF. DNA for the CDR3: TGTGCCAGCAGCTTAGCGCGGCAGGGGAGCTATGGCTACACCTTC.

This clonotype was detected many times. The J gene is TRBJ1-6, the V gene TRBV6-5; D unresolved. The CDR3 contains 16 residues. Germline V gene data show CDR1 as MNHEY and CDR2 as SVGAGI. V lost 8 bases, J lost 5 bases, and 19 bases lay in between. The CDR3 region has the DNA TGTGCCAGCGGCCAGGACCTCAGAGGACATAATTCACCCCTCCACTTT. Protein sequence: CASGQDLRGHNSPLHF.

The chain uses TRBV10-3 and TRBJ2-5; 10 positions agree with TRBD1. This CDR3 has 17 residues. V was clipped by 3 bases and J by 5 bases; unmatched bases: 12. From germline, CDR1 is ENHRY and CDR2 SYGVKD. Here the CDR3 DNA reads TGTGCCATCAGTGACCGATGGACAGGGGGTAATTCTGAGACCCAGTACTTC. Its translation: CAISDRWTGGNSETQYF.

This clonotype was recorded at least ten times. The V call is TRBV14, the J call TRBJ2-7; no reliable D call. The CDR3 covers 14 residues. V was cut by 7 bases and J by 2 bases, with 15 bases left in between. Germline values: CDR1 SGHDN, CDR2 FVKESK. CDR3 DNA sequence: TGTGCCAGCAAGCCTGGGTGGGGAACCTACGAGCAGTACTTC. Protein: CASKPGWGTYEQYF.

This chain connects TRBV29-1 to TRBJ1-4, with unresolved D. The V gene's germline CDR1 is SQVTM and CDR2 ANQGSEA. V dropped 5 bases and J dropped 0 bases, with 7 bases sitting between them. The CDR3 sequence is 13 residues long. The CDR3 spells CSVWTATNEKLFF. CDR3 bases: TGCAGCGTTTGGACGGCAACTAATGAAAAACTGTTTTTT.

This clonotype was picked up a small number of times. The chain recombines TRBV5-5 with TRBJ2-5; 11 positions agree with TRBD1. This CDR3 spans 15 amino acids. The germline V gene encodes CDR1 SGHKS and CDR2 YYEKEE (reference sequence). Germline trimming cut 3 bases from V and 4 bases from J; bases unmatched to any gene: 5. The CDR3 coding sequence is TGTGCCAGCAGCTCCGGGACAGGGGGAATAGAGACCCAGTACTTC. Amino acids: CASSSGTGGIETQYF.

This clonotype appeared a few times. CDR3 nucleotide sequence: TGTGCCAGCAGCCGACAGGGGCAGGAGACCCAGTACTTC. Protein: CASSRQGQETQYF. The V and J genes are TRBV3-1 and TRBJ2-5, with 8 bases aligning to TRBD1. This CDR3 comprises 13 residues. The V gene's germline CDR1 is LGHDT and CDR2 YNNKEL (reference sequence). Trimming cost V 4 bases and J 5 bases; bases outside gene matches: 3.

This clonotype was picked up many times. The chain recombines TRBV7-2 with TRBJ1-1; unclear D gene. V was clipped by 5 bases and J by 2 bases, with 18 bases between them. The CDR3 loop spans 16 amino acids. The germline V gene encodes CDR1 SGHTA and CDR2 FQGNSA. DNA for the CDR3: TGTGCCAGCAGCAACAGTGAGGGTATGGAAAACACTGAAGCTTTCTTT. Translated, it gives CASSNSEGMENTEAFF. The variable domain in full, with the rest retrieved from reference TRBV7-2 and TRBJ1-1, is GAGVSQSPSNKVTEKGKDVELRCDPISGHTALYWYRQSLGQGLEFLIYFQGNSAPDKSGLPSDRFSAERTGGSVSTLTIQRTQQEDSAVYLCASSNSEGMENTEAFFGQGTRLTVV.

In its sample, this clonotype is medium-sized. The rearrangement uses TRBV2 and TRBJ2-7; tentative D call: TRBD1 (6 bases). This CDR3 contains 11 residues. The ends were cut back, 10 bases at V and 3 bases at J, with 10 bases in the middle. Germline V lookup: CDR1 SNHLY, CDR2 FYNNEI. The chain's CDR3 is CATRGSYEQYF. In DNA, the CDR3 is TGTGCCACCAGGGGCAGCTACGAGCAGTACTTC.